These 2 T cell receptor beta chains were all obtained from the same sample, sequenced in a study of human T cells and chemical hapten exposure. One entry per CDR3 protein results from TCRdb running MiXCR on the RACE reads. In the table there are about 80,000 distinct CDR3 sequences, 13% to 15% of which are singletons. As to time point: pre-sensitization, week 0. The treatment was: therapeutic diphenylcyclopropenone sensitization with weekly scalp DPC. The sequences come from whole blood, collected in connection with sensitization to the hapten diphenylcyclopropenone (DPC). These receptors came from a woman in her forties or fifties with alopecia areata. Some clones in this sample may be carry-over from other donors' samples.

This clonotype was observed a few times. The chain employs TRBV5-5 and TRBJ2-3; 12 bases are a match to TRBD2. The CDR3 spans 15 residues. Germline V gene data show CDR1 as SGHKS and CDR2 as YYEKEE (reference sequence). V lost 2 bases, J lost 6 bases, and 4 bases stayed unmatched. The CDR3, as DNA: TGTGCCAGCAGCTTACCTAGCGGGAGGGACGATACGCAGTATTTT. It yields the protein CASSLPSGRDDTQYF. The variable domain in full, completed from reference TRBV5-5 and TRBJ2-3, reads DAGVTQSPTHLIKTRGQQVTLRCSPISGHKSVSWYQQVLGQGPQFIFQYYEKEERGRGNFPDRFSARQFPNYSSELNVNALLLGDSALYLCASSLPSGRDDTQYFGPGTRLTVL.

This clonotype was detected only a few times. This chain joins TRBV5-1 and TRBJ2-1, with 10 bases aligning to TRBD1. In germline, CDR1 is SGHRS, CDR2 YFSETQ. The CDR3 covers 15 residues. After removal of 0 bases from V and 5 bases from J, the junction contained 2 bases not matched to a gene. This CDR3 is CASSLGQGANNEQFF. CDR3 nucleotides: TGCGCCAGCAGCTTGGGACAGGGGGCCAACAATGAGCAGTTCTTC.